The 14 T cell receptor beta chains given below trace back to one sample, sequenced in a study of identical twins. TCRdb re-analysed the 5' RACE reads in MiXCR, keeping a single row per CDR3 protein. The data show about 920,000 distinct CDR3 sequences, 9% to 15% seen once. The sample was also linked to a second study, of yellow fever vaccine responses in identical twins.

Sample: PBMCs. These receptors originate from a woman under 30 in good health.

This chain connects TRBV5-1 to TRBJ2-1, with D possibly TRBD2 on 6 matching bases. The CDR3 has 14 residues. The V gene's germline CDR1 is SGHRS and CDR2 YFSETQ. With 4 bases removed from V and 9 bases from J, the gap between germline ends came to 17 bases. CDR3 coding DNA: TGCGCCAGCAGCCTTCGACTAGACGGTAGTGAGCAGTTCTTC. Translated, it gives CASSLRLDGSEQFF.

V is TRBV10-3 and J is TRBJ1-5, with D unclear. Germline CDR1 reads ENHRY; CDR2 reads SYGVKD. This CDR3 comprises 14 residues. The V end was cut by 0 bases, the J end by 4 bases, with 7 bases between. This CDR3 is CAISESTSNQPQHF. The CDR3 coding sequence is TGTGCCATCAGTGAGTCGACATCAAATCAGCCCCAGCATTTT.

This clonotype appeared a few times. CDR3 sequence: CASSPWRTDEQFF. The CDR3 nucleotides read TGTGCCAGCAGCCCGTGGAGGACAGATGAGCAGTTCTTC. The V call is TRBV3-1, the J call TRBJ2-1, with D perhaps matching TRBD1 (6 bases). Looked up from germline, CDR1 is LGHDT and CDR2 is YNNKEL (reference sequence). CDR3 length equals 13 residues. Trimming shortened V by 4 bases and J by 8 bases, and 12 bases separated the two germline ends.

In its sample, this clonotype was seen a few times. The chain joins TRBV5-4 to TRBJ1-4; the match to TRBD1 covers 9 bases. V trimming: 4 bases; J trimming: 7 bases; junction bases outside the gene matches: 5. The CDR3 runs 14 residues. CDR1 and CDR2 from the germline V gene are SGHNT and YYREEE (reference sequence). The CDR3 DNA reads TGTGCCAGCAGCAACCGGGACAGGGTTGAAAAACTGTTTTTT. This gives the protein CASSNRDRVEKLFF.

Only a few counts were recorded for this clonotype. This chain links TRBV7-8 with TRBJ2-7, with D perhaps TRBD1 or TRBD2 (5 bases each). Germline values: CDR1 SGHVS, CDR2 FQNEAQ. The CDR3 covers 18 residues. The V end lost 5 bases, the J end lost 4 bases, and 27 bases lay between the germline ends. The CDR3 DNA is TGTGCCAGCAGCCTAGAGGGTAAGGGGATCGATCTTCGATACGAGCAGTACTTC. Its protein is CASSLEGKGIDLRYEQYF. Looking up the rest from reference TRBV7-8 and TRBJ2-7 gives the full variable domain: GAGVSQSPRYKVAKRGQDVALRCDPISGHVSLFWYQQALGQGPEFLTYFQNEAQLDKSGLPSDRFFAERPEGSVSTLKIQRTQQEDSAVYLCASSLEGKGIDLRYEQYFGPGTRLTVT.

The CDR3 coding sequence is TGTGCCAGCAGTTTCGAGGTAGCGGGAGACAATGAGCAGTTCTTC. Its translation: CASSFEVAGDNEQFF. The chain combines TRBV12-3 or TRBV12-4 with TRBJ2-1, with TRBD2 matching over 9 bases. This CDR3 is built from 15 residues. V gave up 3 bases and J gave up 5 bases; unmatched junction bases: 5.

The table lists this clonotype with a few counts. V is TRBV4-1 and J is TRBJ2-7; D assignment may be TRBD1 or TRBD2 (6 bases each). Germline assignment: CDR1 MGHRA and CDR2 YSYEKL. There are 16 residues in the CDR3. V gave up 0 bases and J gave up 5 bases, with 17 bases separating them. The CDR3 DNA is TGCGCCAGCAGCCAAGAGAGAATCGGGGGCAGGAACGAGCAGTACTTC. Amino acids: CASSQERIGGRNEQYF.

This clonotype has a handful of counts. In DNA form, the CDR3 reads TGCAGCGTCCAACTAGCGGGGGGGTCCTACGAGCAGTACGTC. Protein sequence: CSVQLAGGSYEQYV. The chain has TRBV29-1 and TRBJ2-7; TRBD2 agrees at 13 bases. The junction had 3 bases not matched to a gene; V was cut back by 6 bases and J by 1 base. Germline-derived CDR1 and CDR2 are SQVTM and ANQGSEA. The CDR3 extends over 14 amino acids.

This clonotype has only a few counts. The chain combines TRBV9 with TRBJ2-5, with D perhaps TRBD1 (7 bases). The CDR3 is made up of 16 amino acids. Trimming removed 3 bases at V and 4 bases at J, with 19 bases between. From germline, CDR1 is SGDLS and CDR2 YYNGEE. CDR3 residues: CASSGPNRQGGETQYF. CDR3 DNA sequence: TGTGCCAGCAGCGGCCCTAACCGACAGGGAGGAGAGACCCAGTACTTC.

This clonotype was seen a handful of times. CDR3 sequence (DNA): TGTGCCAGCAGCTTAGGTCCCTCCTCTAGCGGGAGAGGTAATGAGCAGTTCTTC. It encodes CASSLGPSSSGRGNEQFF. This chain joins TRBV11-1 and TRBJ2-1, with 10 bases matching TRBD2. CDR3 length equals 18 residues. CDR1 SGHAT and CDR2 FQDESV come from the germline V gene (reference sequence). V lost 1 base and J lost 7; bases outside the gene matches: 13. The whole variable domain, filled in from reference TRBV11-1 and TRBJ2-1, reads EAEVAQSPRYKITEKSQAVAFWCDPISGHATLYWYRQILGQGPELLVQFQDESVVDDSQLPKDRFSAERLKGVDSTLKIQPAELGDSAMYLCASSLGPSSSGRGNEQFFGPGTRLTVL.

The chain is built from TRBV27 and TRBJ2-1; TRBD2 matches at 10 bases. Germline loops: CDR1 MNHEY, CDR2 SMNVEV (reference sequence). With 4 bases clipped from V and 7 bases from J, the junction kept 10 bases outside the gene matches. The CDR3 loop spans 16 amino acids. CDR3: CASSSMSGRAWNEQFF. The CDR3 DNA reads TGTGCCAGCAGTTCAATGAGCGGGAGGGCCTGGAATGAGCAGTTCTTC.

The J gene is TRBJ1-1, the V gene TRBV10-2, with D uncertain. The germline V gene encodes CDR1 WSHSY and CDR2 SAAADI. The length of the CDR3 is 11 residues. V was trimmed by 0 bases and J by 10 bases, leaving 6 bases between them. In nucleotides, the CDR3 is TGCGCCAGCAGTGAGTCGGTTGGAGCTTTCTTT. Translating gives CASSESVGAFF.

This clonotype was seen more than once but under ten times. The genes are TRBV24-1 and TRBJ2-4; D is ambiguous. CDR3 length: 14 residues. The ends were cut back, 3 bases at V and 0 bases at J, with 5 bases in the middle. The germline CDR1 and CDR2 sequences are KGHDR and SFDVKD. The CDR3 reads CATSDRVAKNIQYF. In DNA, the CDR3 is TGTGCCACCAGTGATAGAGTAGCCAAAAACATTCAGTACTTC.

This rearrangement joins TRBV4-1 to TRBJ2-5; D is tentatively TRBD1 or TRBD2 (5 bases each). Germline lookup yields CDR1 MGHRA and CDR2 YSYEKL. The CDR3 totals 13 residues. The ends were cut back, 0 bases at V and 9 bases at J, with 11 bases in the middle. Here the CDR3 DNA reads TGCGCCAGCAGCCAAGATCTTGGGGGAGCCCAGTACTTC. It is translated as CASSQDLGGAQYF.